This T cell receptor (beta chain) was identified in a study of regulatory T cells in long-lasting Graves disease. The time point denotes: persistent/refractory GD, antithyroid drugs over 5 years with positive TRAb. The TCR library was made from RNA extracted from PBMCs. Combining iRepertoire HTBI primers with Arm-PCR of CDR3 regions, the authors built TCR beta libraries. TCRdb re-derived calls from the multiplex PCR reads in MiXCR, one entry per CDR3 protein. The repertoire includes some 470,000 distinct CDR3 sequences, about 22% of them detected once, and 7% to 9% sits in the top ten. V lost 4 bases to trimming and J lost 5 bases, with 14 bases between them. Germline V gene lookup returns CDR1 LNHDA and CDR2 SQIVND (reference sequence). The CDR3 has 14 amino acids. This clonotype has just a few counts.

V gene TRBV19 combines with J gene TRBJ2-5; unclear D gene. This receptor was identified in a female donor with Graves disease. The sample consisted of peripheral blood mononuclear cells (PBMCs), taken when the disease was refractory, from a patient treated with antithyroid drugs. Here the CDR3 reads CASSSPGVRETQYF. Written as DNA, the CDR3 is TGTGCCAGTAGTAGCCCTGGGGTTCGGGAGACCCAGTACTTC.